Sequencing of this T cell receptor beta chain was carried out in a study of CD8+CD57+ T cells in acquired aplastic anemia. Study context: The sorted CD4+ and CD8+ cells yielded an average around 3 ug of DNA. Reads per healthy sample averaged around 10 million (CD4+) and about 12 million (CD8+).

Using genomic DNA as the template, TCR beta VDJ and CDR3 profiling was carried out. MiXCR was run by TCRdb on the reads, yielding one entry per CDR3 protein. In the table there are some 180,000 distinct CDR3 sequences, around half of which are singletons. General study points: Shared by patients and controls, fewer than 30 CD8+ CDR3s were abundant in patients.

In regard to this clonotype: Its matching antigen is unknown.

The length of the CDR3 is 16 residues. The V gene end was trimmed by 5 bases and the J gene end by 4 bases; junction bases not matched to a gene: 10. This chain joins TRBV12-3 or TRBV12-4 and TRBJ1-2; TRBD1 aligns across 10 bases. The sequence derives from a human donor in good health. Sequences were obtained from sorted CD4+, CD8+, or CD8+CD57+ T cells (not recorded which) from PBMCs. The CDR3 nucleotides read TGTGCCAGCAGTACGGGACAGGGGTTTTTCGGCTATGGCTACACCTTC. Translating it yields CASSTGQGFFGYGYTF.